There are a few counts of the clone carrying this T cell receptor (beta chain). Antigen unknown. Template material for amplifying TCR beta CDR3 regions consisted of RNA transcripts. HTBI primers were the set used in a first-round RT-PCR of the TCR CDR3. TCRdb processed the multiplex PCR reads anew with MiXCR; each CDR3 protein has one entry. The repertoire holds 370,000 or so distinct CDR3 sequences, with 13% as singletons. The record originates from a study of T cells in Graves' hyperthyroidism and ophthalmopathy. The V end was cut by 1 base, the J end by 5 bases, with 8 bases between. Germline CDR1 SGHKS, CDR2 YYEKEE (reference sequence). The CDR3 runs 13 residues. Exclusion followed for patients with uncontrolled infection, other autoimmune disease, pregnancy or lactation. Study-level points and caveats: Most thyroid clonotypes that were expanded above 0.001 also turned up in blood. Ophthalmopathy prediction by the model preceded onset by a median roughly 6 months.

Sample: blood. The sequence was obtained from a man between 25 and 39 years old with Graves' hyperthyroidism that later progressed to Graves' ophthalmopathy. This sequence joins TRBV5-5 and TRBJ2-3; D call uncertain. CDR3 sequence reads: CASSLLQKDTQYF. CDR3 DNA: TGTGCCAGCAGCTTGCTGCAGAAAGATACGCAGTATTTT.